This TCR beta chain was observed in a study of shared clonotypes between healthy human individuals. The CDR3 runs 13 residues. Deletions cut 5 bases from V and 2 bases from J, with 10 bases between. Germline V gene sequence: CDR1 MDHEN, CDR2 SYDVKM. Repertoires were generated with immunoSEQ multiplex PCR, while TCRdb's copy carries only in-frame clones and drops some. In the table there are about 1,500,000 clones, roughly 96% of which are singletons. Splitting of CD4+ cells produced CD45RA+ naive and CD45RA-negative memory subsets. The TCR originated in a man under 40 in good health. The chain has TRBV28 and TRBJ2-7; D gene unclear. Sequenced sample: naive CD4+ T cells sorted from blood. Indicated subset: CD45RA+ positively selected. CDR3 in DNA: TGTGCCAGCAGTGTTGACGGAACCTACGAGCAGTACTTC. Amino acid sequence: CASSVDGTYEQYF.